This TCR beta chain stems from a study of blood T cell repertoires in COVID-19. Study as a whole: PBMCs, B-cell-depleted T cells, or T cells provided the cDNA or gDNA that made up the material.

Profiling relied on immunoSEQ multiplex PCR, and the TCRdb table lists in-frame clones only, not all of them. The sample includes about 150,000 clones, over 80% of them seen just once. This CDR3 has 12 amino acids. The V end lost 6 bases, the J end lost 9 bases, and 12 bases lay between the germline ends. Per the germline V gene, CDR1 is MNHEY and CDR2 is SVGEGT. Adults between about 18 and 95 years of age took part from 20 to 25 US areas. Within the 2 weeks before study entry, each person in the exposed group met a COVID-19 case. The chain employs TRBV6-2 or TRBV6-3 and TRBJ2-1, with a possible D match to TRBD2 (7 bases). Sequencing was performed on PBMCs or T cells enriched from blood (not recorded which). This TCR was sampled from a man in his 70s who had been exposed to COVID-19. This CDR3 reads CASSEGGREQFF. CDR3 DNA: TGTGCCAGCAGCGAGGGGGGGCGTGAGCAGTTCTTC.